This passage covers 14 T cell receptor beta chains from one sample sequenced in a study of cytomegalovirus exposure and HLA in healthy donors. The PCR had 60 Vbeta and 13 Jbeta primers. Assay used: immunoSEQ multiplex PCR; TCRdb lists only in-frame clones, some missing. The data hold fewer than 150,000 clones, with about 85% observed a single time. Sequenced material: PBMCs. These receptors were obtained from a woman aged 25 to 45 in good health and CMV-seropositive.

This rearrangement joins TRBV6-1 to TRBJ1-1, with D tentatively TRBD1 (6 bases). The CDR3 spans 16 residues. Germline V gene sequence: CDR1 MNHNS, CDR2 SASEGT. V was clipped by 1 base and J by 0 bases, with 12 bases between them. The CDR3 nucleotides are TGTGCCAGCAGTGAAGGCGGGGGGCTGCTGAACACTGAAGCTTTCTTT. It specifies CASSEGGGLLNTEAFF.

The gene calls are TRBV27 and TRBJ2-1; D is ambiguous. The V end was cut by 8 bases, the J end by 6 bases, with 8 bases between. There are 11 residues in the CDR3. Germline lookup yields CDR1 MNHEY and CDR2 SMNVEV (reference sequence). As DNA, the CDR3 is TGTGCCAGCGTCTCCGTCAATGAGCAGTTCTTC. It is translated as CASVSVNEQFF.

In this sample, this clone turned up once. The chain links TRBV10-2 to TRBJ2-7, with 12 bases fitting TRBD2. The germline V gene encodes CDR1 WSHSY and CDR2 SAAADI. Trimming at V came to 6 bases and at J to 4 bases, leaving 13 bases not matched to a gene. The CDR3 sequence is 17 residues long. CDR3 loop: CASSHLLTSGGRYEQYF. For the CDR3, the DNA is TGCGCCAGCAGCCACTTACTCACTAGCGGGGGGAGGTACGAGCAGTACTTC.

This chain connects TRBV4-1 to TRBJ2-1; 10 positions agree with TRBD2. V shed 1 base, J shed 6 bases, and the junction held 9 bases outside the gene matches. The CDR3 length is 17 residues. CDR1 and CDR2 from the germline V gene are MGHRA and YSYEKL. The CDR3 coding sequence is TGCGCCAGCAGCCAAGCGCCACCTAGCGGGAGTGGCAATGAGCAGTTCTTC. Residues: CASSQAPPSGSGNEQFF.

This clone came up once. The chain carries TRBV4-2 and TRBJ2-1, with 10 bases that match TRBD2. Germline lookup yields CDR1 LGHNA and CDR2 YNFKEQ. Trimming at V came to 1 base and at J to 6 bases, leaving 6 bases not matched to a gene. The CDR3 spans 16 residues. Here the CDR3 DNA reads TGTGCCAGCAGCCAAGGGAGTCTAGCGGGAGCCAATGAGCAGTTCTTC. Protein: CASSQGSLAGANEQFF.

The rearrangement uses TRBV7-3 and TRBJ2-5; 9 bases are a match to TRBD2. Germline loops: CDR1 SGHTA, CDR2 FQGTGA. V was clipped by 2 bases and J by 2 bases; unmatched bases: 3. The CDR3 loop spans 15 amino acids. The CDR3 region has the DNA TGTGCCAGCAGCTTACTAGCGGGACTTCAAGAGACCCAGTACTTC. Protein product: CASSLLAGLQETQYF.

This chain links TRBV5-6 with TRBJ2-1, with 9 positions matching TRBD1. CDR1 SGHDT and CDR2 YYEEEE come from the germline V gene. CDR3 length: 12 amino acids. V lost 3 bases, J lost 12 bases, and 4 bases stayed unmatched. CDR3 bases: TGTGCCAGCAGCTCAGCGGACAGGGGGCAGTTCTTC. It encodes CASSSADRGQFF.

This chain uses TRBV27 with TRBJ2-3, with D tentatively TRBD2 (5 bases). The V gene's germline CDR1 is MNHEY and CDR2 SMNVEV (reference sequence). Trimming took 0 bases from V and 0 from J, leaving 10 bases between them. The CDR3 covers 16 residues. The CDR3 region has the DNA TGTGCCAGCAGTTTATCGAAGGGAGTTAGCACAGATACGCAGTATTTT. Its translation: CASSLSKGVSTDTQYF.

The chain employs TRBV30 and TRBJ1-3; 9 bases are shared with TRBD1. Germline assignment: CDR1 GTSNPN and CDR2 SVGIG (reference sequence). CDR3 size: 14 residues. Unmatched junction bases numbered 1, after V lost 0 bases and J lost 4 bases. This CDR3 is CAWSVTGGGNTIYF. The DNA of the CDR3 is TGTGCCTGGAGTGTGACAGGGGGAGGAAACACCATATATTTT.

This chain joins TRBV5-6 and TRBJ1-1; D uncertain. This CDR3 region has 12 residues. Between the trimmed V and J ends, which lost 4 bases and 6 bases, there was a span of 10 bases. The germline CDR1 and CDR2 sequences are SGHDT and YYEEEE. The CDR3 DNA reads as TGTGCCAGCAGCCTCGGTACTTCTGAAGCTTTCTTT. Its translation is CASSLGTSEAFF.

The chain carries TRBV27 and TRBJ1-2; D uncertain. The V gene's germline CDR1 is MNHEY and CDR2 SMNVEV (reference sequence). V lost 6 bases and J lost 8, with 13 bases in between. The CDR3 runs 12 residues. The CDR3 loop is CASRKGARGYTF. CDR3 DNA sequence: TGTGCCAGCAGGAAAGGCGCCAGGGGCTACACCTTC.

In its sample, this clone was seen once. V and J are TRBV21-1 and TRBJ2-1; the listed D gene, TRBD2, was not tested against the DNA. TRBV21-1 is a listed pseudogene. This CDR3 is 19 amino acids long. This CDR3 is CASSKARMLASGSYNEQFF. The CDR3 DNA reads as TGTGCCAGCAGCAAAGCCCGAATGTTGGCTAGCGGGAGTTACAATGAGCAGTTCTTC.

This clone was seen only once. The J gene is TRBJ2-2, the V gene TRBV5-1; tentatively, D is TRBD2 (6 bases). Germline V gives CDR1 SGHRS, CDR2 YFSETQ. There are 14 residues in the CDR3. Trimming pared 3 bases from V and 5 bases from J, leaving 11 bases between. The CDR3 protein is CASSSLSGTGELFF. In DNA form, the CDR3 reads TGCGCCAGCAGCTCTTTGAGCGGGACCGGGGAGCTGTTTTTT.

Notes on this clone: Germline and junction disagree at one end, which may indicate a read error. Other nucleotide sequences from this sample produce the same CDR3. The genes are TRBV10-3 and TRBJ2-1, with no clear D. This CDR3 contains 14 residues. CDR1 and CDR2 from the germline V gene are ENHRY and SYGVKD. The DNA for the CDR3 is TGTGCCATCAGGAGATCACTAATGTACAACGAGCAGTTCTTC. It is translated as CAIRRSLMYNEQFF.